Below, 17 T cell receptor beta chains from the same sample are listed, as sequenced in a study of vaccination effects on CD4 cells after COVID-19. Sequencing was performed with immunoSEQ multiplex PCR; in TCRdb, only in-frame clones are kept and a portion is missing. The sample gives 20,000 to 25,000 clones, about 63% of which show up once; roughly 11% is in the top ten. Within the ViraFEST assay, antigen-specific CD4+ T cells underwent expansion with viral peptide pools prior to sequencing. After more than 8 days in culture, the CD4+ T cells were isolated. Vaccinated participants had no history of SARS-CoV-2 infection and tested negative for nucleocapsid antibodies. These TCRs are of unknown antigen specificity. Source: CD4+ T cells from PBMCs cultured with HCoV-NL63 spike peptides, taken before COVID-19 vaccination. These receptors all come from a human donor who received a COVID-19 vaccine.

The V gene is TRBV19, the J gene TRBJ2-3, with 9 bases that match TRBD1. Germline V gene sequence: CDR1 LNHDA, CDR2 SQIVND (reference sequence). The ends lost 7 bases at V and 6 bases at J; junction bases unmatched: 8. The CDR3 extends over 14 amino acids. CDR3 nucleotides: TGTGCCAGTATCGGGGGACAGGGCTTGGATACGCAGTATTTT. This gives the protein CASIGGQGLDTQYF.

This chain joins TRBV4-1 and TRBJ2-7; the match to TRBD2 covers 8 bases. Germline V CDR1 and CDR2: MGHRA, YSYEKL. This CDR3 region has 18 residues. With 2 bases clipped from V and 4 bases from J, the junction kept 16 bases outside the gene matches. CDR3 DNA: TGCGCCAGCAGCCAAACTGTGGCGGGGGGAGGAGGAGGGTACGAGCAGTACTTC. It specifies CASSQTVAGGGGGYEQYF.

This clone showed up just once. This chain links TRBV4-1 with TRBJ2-3; a weak D match, TRBD2 (6 bases). This CDR3 is 17 amino acids long. The V gene lost 1 base and the J gene lost 4 bases, with 18 bases spanning the gap. Germline-derived CDR1 and CDR2 are MGHRA and YSYEKL. The DNA for the CDR3 is TGCGCCAGCAGCCAAGCCCTAACGGGGGTCAGACCAGATACGCAGTATTTT. Residues: CASSQALTGVRPDTQYF.

This chain joins TRBV2 and TRBJ1-5; 7 bases fit TRBD1. Germline V gene data show CDR1 as SNHLY and CDR2 as FYNNEI. V dropped 6 bases and J dropped 2; count of bases not matched to a gene: 7. The CDR3 is made up of 15 amino acids. The CDR3: CASRLTGSGNQPQHF. DNA for the CDR3: TGTGCCAGCAGATTGACAGGGTCTGGCAATCAGCCCCAGCATTTT.

The genes are TRBV6-5 and TRBJ1-1, with D unresolved. This CDR3 is 14 amino acids long. V was shortened by 2 bases and J by 5 bases, with 12 bases between the two germline ends. Germline assignment: CDR1 MNHEY and CDR2 SVGAGI. The CDR3 DNA sequence: TGTGCCAGCAGTTACAGGGTTGGGTTAACTGAAGCTTTCTTT. It specifies CASSYRVGLTEAFF.

This clone appeared a single time. The V call is TRBV6-5, the J call TRBJ1-6; D remains unclear. Looked up from germline, CDR1 is MNHEY and CDR2 is SVGAGI. The CDR3 sequence is 13 residues long. The V gene lost 8 bases and the J gene lost 10 bases, with 15 bases spanning the gap. The CDR3 nucleotides read TGTGCCAGCTTGACTGTCTCTAGGTCACCCCTCCACTTT. The encoded protein is CASLTVSRSPLHF.

This CDR3 reads CAIRNRADTQYF. The CDR3 bases are TGTGCCATCAGGAACAGGGCGGATACGCAGTATTTT. This chain links TRBV10-3 with TRBJ2-3; D might be TRBD1 (6 bases). CDR1 and CDR2 from the germline V gene are ENHRY and SYGVKD. The CDR3 runs to 12 residues. V shed 6 bases and J shed 6 bases, with 10 bases lying between them.

The chain links TRBV10-3 to TRBJ1-1; 10 positions match TRBD1. This CDR3 comprises 14 residues. Germline trimming cut 6 bases from V and 7 bases from J; bases unmatched to any gene: 8. Germline V lookup: CDR1 ENHRY, CDR2 SYGVKD. CDR3 protein: CAIRPDRGPIEAFF. Here the CDR3 DNA reads TGTGCCATCAGGCCAGACAGGGGGCCTATTGAAGCTTTCTTT.

The J gene is TRBJ1-2, the V gene TRBV6-5; 7 nucleotides agree with TRBD1. Germline CDR1 MNHEY, CDR2 SVGAGI. This CDR3 has 14 amino acids. The V gene end was trimmed by 7 bases and the J gene end by 5 bases; junction bases not matched to a gene: 10. CDR3 DNA sequence: TGTGCCAGCAACACGAGAAGGACAGGTTATGGCTACACCTTC. As protein: CASNTRRTGYGYTF.

This clone was recorded a few times. The chain links TRBV5-4 to TRBJ2-1; the D gene could be TRBD1 or TRBD2 (5 bases each). Germline CDR1 and CDR2: SGHNT and YYREEE (reference sequence). Trimming pared 1 base from V and 6 bases from J, leaving 8 bases between. The CDR3 extends over 13 amino acids. CDR3 coding DNA: TGTGCCAGCAGCTTGTTTGGGGGCAATGAGCAGTTCTTC. Protein: CASSLFGGNEQFF.

This chain connects TRBV4-1 to TRBJ2-1, with D tentatively TRBD1 or TRBD2 (5 bases each). CDR3 length equals 18 residues. Germline values: CDR1 MGHRA, CDR2 YSYEKL. V lost 1 base, J lost 3 bases, and 19 bases lay in between. CDR3 sequence reads: CASSQASLVGEHYNEQFF. The CDR3 DNA reads TGCGCCAGCAGCCAAGCCTCATTAGTAGGGGAGCACTACAATGAGCAGTTCTTC.

The chain has TRBV6-4 and TRBJ2-1; tentatively, D is TRBD1 (5 bases). CDR3 length: 15 residues. V was trimmed by 6 bases and J by 2 bases, leaving 14 bases between them. Looked up from germline, CDR1 is MRHNA and CDR2 is SNTAGT. The CDR3 nucleotides are TGTGCCAGCAGCGCCGAGACAGAGGCCTACAATGAGCAGTTCTTC. It translates to CASSAETEAYNEQFF.

The V and J genes are TRBV29-1 and TRBJ1-2, with TRBD1 matching 7 bases. The CDR3 runs to 14 residues. Per the germline V gene, CDR1 is SQVTM and CDR2 is ANQGSEA. Germline trimming cut 7 bases from V and 1 base from J; bases unmatched to any gene: 9. This CDR3 reads CSAYLGTVNYGYTF. The CDR3 coding sequence is TGCAGCGCGTACCTTGGGACAGTTAACTATGGCTACACCTTC.

The rearrangement joins TRBV19 to TRBJ1-2, with D unclear. The CDR3 spans 12 residues. The germline V gene has CDR1 LNHDA and CDR2 SQIVND (reference sequence). Deletions cut 5 bases from V and 3 bases from J, with 7 bases between. DNA for the CDR3: TGTGCCAGTAGTGACCGGGACTATGGCTACACCTTC. This gives the protein CASSDRDYGYTF.

This chain uses TRBV12-3 or TRBV12-4 with TRBJ1-5, with TRBD1 as a possible D gene (5 bases). Trimming stripped 2 bases from V and 5 bases from J, with 7 bases between. The CDR3 has 13 amino acids. The DNA of the CDR3 is TGTGCCAGCAGTTTAACAGGCGATCAGCCCCAGCATTTT. Its translation is CASSLTGDQPQHF.

The chain joins TRBV21-1 to TRBJ2-4; the D segment call TRBD1 is taken from the table without a DNA check. TRBV21-1 is a known pseudogene. The CDR3 length is 20 residues. The CDR3 DNA follows: TGTGCCAGCAGCAAAAACAACGACAGGGAATTCCGTAAAGCCAAAAACATTCAGTACTTC. Its translation: CASSKNNDREFRKAKNIQYF.

The chain has TRBV20-1 and TRBJ1-1, with a possible D match to TRBD1 (5 bases). This CDR3 contains 11 residues. The V end was cut by 3 bases, the J end by 6 bases, with 8 bases between. Germline-derived CDR1 and CDR2 are DFQATT and SNEGSKA (reference sequence). The CDR3 nucleotides are TGCAGTGCTAGTCCAGGGTCTGAAGCTTTCTTT. It translates to CSASPGSEAFF.